A single sample gave rise to the 18 T cell receptor beta chains below, sequenced in a study of cytomegalovirus exposure and HLA in healthy donors (dated by TCRdb to about 2017). The library was generated by the immunoSEQ multiplex PCR assay. For the multiplex PCR, a mixture combining 60 forward primers for TCR Vbeta segments and 13 reverse primers for TCR Jbeta segments was used. TCRdb's version of the immuneACCESS table is confined to in-frame rearrangements and falls short of the full clone set. An unresolved V gene accounts for under half of the shortfall where checked; the remainder is of unknown origin. Across this sample there are 120,000 to 150,000 clones, with around 77% seen only once. The top ten hold 4.5% to 6% of the sample. The sequenced material came from PBMCs. These receptor sequences come from a woman in her fifties or sixties in good health and CMV-seronegative.

Remarks on this clone: Other DNA variants within this sample encode the same CDR3. The chain has TRBV29-1 and TRBJ2-5; tentative D call: TRBD1 (6 bases). The CDR3 has 13 amino acids. Trimming pared 8 bases from V and 4 bases from J, leaving 17 bases between. Germline CDR1 reads SQVTM; CDR2 reads ANQGSEA. The DNA for the CDR3 is TGCAGCACTCAGGGGACGGGGTCAGAGACCCAGTACTTC. It specifies CSTQGTGSETQYF. The whole variable domain, filled in from reference TRBV29-1 and TRBJ2-5, reads SAVISQKPSRDICQRGTSLTIQCQVDSQVTMMFWYRQQPGQSLTLIATANQGSEATYESGFVIDKFPISRPNLTFSTLTVSNMSPEDSSIYLCSTQGTGSETQYFGPGTRLLVL.

V and J are TRBV28 and TRBJ2-1, with TRBD2 matching 10 bases. Trimming cost V 3 bases and J 8 bases; bases outside gene matches: 10. The germline gives CDR1 MDHEN, CDR2 SYDVKM. The CDR3 loop spans 16 amino acids. The CDR3 DNA is TGTGCCAGCAGTTTGATAGCGGGGGGCCTCGGCCATGAGCAGTTCTTC. It translates to CASSLIAGGLGHEQFF.

The J gene is TRBJ1-4, the V gene TRBV6-5; the D gene is possibly TRBD1 (5 bases). Trimming left V 6 bases short and J 3 bases short, with 11 bases between. The CDR3 totals 14 residues. Germline V CDR1 and CDR2: MNHEY, SVGAGI. DNA of the CDR3: TGTGCCAGCAGGCGACAGCATTCTAATGAAAAACTGTTTTTT. This gives the protein CASRRQHSNEKLFF.

This clone was seen a few times. The chain has TRBV6-1 and TRBJ1-6; 8 bases fit TRBD1. The CDR3 length is 14 residues. Germline V gene data show CDR1 as MNHNS and CDR2 as SASEGT. The V and J ends lost 3 bases and 14 bases, in that order; junction bases with no gene match: 9. The CDR3, as DNA: TGTGCCAGCAGTGACGGGACAGGTCTCGTGACCCTCCACTTT. Its translation is CASSDGTGLVTLHF.

The rearrangement links TRBV4-2 to TRBJ2-3; TRBD2 matches at 8 bases. Germline CDR1 is LGHNA and CDR2 is YNFKEQ. With V trimmed by 0 bases and J by 6 bases, 8 bases remained unmatched. The CDR3 runs 16 residues. CDR3 protein: CASSQDWSGGPDTQYF. The CDR3 DNA reads TGTGCCAGCAGCCAAGATTGGTCGGGGGGGCCCGATACGCAGTATTTT.

This clone was detected a few times. The V and J genes are TRBV6-6 and TRBJ1-1; TRBD1 agrees at 9 bases. After removal of 2 bases from V and 4 bases from J, the junction contained 5 bases not matched to a gene. Germline-derived CDR1 and CDR2 are MNHNY and SVGAGI (reference sequence). The CDR3 spans 15 residues. This CDR3 reads CASSYAGQGITEAFF. The DNA for the CDR3 is TGTGCCAGCAGTTACGCAGGACAGGGGATCACTGAAGCTTTCTTT.

V and J are TRBV18 and TRBJ1-6, with 10 positions matching TRBD1. J gave up 0 bases and V 5 bases, and 10 bases lay outside the gene matches. The CDR3 length is 19 residues. Germline CDR1 reads KGHSH; CDR2 reads LQKENI. The CDR3 spells CASSSNLGQGSSYNSPLHF. CDR3 nucleotides: TGTGCCAGCTCATCTAATCTGGGACAGGGGAGCTCCTATAATTCACCCCTCCACTTT.

The chain employs TRBV5-1 and TRBJ1-6, with TRBD1 identical over 10 bases. The CDR3 is 18 residues long. Germline CDR1 and CDR2: SGHRS and YFSETQ. V lost 0 bases to trimming and J lost 7 bases; unmatched junction nucleotides: 10. The CDR3 here is CASSLEGAGTGENSPLHF. In nucleotides, the CDR3 is TGCGCCAGCAGCTTGGAGGGGGCCGGGACAGGGGAAAATTCACCCCTCCACTTT.

The J gene is TRBJ2-7, the V gene TRBV5-1; D might be TRBD1 (5 bases). Germline V gives CDR1 SGHRS, CDR2 YFSETQ. The V end lost 2 bases, the J end lost 3 bases, and 6 bases lay between the germline ends. CDR3 length: 12 residues. CDR3 nucleotide sequence: TGCGCCAGCAGCTTCGGACACTACGAGCAGTACTTC. It encodes CASSFGHYEQYF. Variable domain in full (rest from reference TRBV5-1 and TRBJ2-7): KAGVTQTPRYLIKTRGQQVTLSCSPISGHRSVSWYQQTPGQGLQFLFEYFSETQRNKGNFPGRFSGRQFSNSRSEMNVSTLELGDSALYLCASSFGHYEQYFGPGTRLTVT.

The chain couples TRBV7-9 to TRBJ1-1; unclear D gene. The CDR3 consists of 13 residues. The ends were cut back, 3 bases at V and 8 bases at J, with 13 bases in the middle. Germline V CDR1 and CDR2: SEHNR, FQNEAQ (reference sequence). The CDR3 loop reads CASSFWTGSEAFF. CDR3 sequence (DNA): TGTGCCAGCAGCTTCTGGACTGGTTCCGAAGCTTTCTTT.

This chain joins TRBV6-4 and TRBJ1-3; no reliable D call. Per the germline V gene, CDR1 is MRHNA and CDR2 is SNTAGT. CDR3 length: 15 residues. V was cut by 0 bases and J by 4 bases, with 10 bases left in between. The CDR3 region has the DNA TGTGCCAGCAGTGACTCGAAGACACTCGGAAACACCATATATTTT. Translated, it gives CASSDSKTLGNTIYF.

The chain is built from TRBV6-1 and TRBJ2-1; 8 nucleotides align to TRBD2. The CDR3 covers 14 residues. CDR1 is MNHNS, CDR2 SASEGT, per germline. V was clipped by 6 bases and J by 6 bases; unmatched bases: 7. CDR3 in DNA: TGTGCCAGCAGGACAGCGGGGGCCTCCAATGAGCAGTTCTTC. It translates to CASRTAGASNEQFF.

The chain couples TRBV30 to TRBJ1-6; possible D gene TRBD1, 5 bases. The CDR3 extends over 13 amino acids. Germline loops: CDR1 GTSNPN, CDR2 SVGIG (reference sequence). CDR3 nucleotide sequence: TGTGTCGGACATAGCTCCTATAATTCACCCCTCCACTTT. It yields the protein CVGHSSYNSPLHF.

This sequence joins TRBV5-1 and TRBJ2-5; 11 nucleotides align to TRBD2. Germline values: CDR1 SGHRS, CDR2 YFSETQ. Trimming cost V 2 bases and J 0 bases; bases outside gene matches: 6. The CDR3 runs to 17 residues. CDR3 in amino acids: CASSLLAGDPYQETQYF. The CDR3 coding sequence is TGCGCCAGCAGCTTACTAGCGGGGGACCCGTACCAAGAGACCCAGTACTTC.

CDR3: CASKDVTGGRQPQHF. CDR3 bases: TGCGCCAGCAAGGACGTAACAGGGGGACGCCAGCCCCAGCATTTT. The chain couples TRBV10-2 to TRBJ1-5; 8 nucleotides align to TRBD1. The ends lost 7 bases at V and 7 bases at J; junction bases unmatched: 12. The CDR3 spans 15 residues. The V gene's germline CDR1 is WSHSY and CDR2 SAAADI.

The chain employs TRBV5-6 and TRBJ2-5, with 8 bases that match TRBD2. Per the germline V gene, CDR1 is SGHDT and CDR2 is YYEEEE. There are 15 residues in the CDR3. Trimming took 0 bases from V and 4 from J; bases not matched to a gene: 5. CDR3 bases: TGTGCCAGCAGCTTGGCCAGCGGGGGAGGAGAGACCCAGTACTTC. Residues: CASSLASGGGETQYF.

The rearrangement links TRBV5-4 to TRBJ1-6, with unresolved D. CDR3 length: 15 residues. In germline, CDR1 is SGHNT, CDR2 YYREEE (reference sequence). V was trimmed by 0 bases and J by 6 bases, leaving 10 bases between them. DNA of the CDR3: TGTGCCAGCAGCTTGGCCGGGGAGTTTAATTCACCCCTCCACTTT. Translation: CASSLAGEFNSPLHF.

The V call is TRBV7-9, the J call TRBJ1-2, with D perhaps TRBD1 (6 bases). V was clipped by 0 bases and J by 4 bases, with 18 bases between them. This CDR3 has 17 residues. Per germline, CDR1 SEHNR and CDR2 FQNEAQ (reference sequence). The CDR3 nucleotides read TGTGCCAGCAGCTTAGCGCGGGGGGCCAGTCTACTCTATGGCTACACCTTC. This encodes CASSLARGASLLYGYTF. Combining the CDR3 with reference TRBV7-9 and TRBJ1-2 gives the whole variable domain DTGVSQNPRHKITKRGQNVTFRCDPISEHNRLYWYRQTLGQGPEFLTYFQNEAQLEKSRLLSDRFSAERPKGSFSTLEIQRTEQGDSAMYLCASSLARGASLLYGYTFGSGTRLTVV.